This T cell receptor (beta chain) was sequenced for a study of blood T cell repertoires in COVID-19. In the study overall: T cells, B-cell-depleted T cells, or PBMCs provided the cDNA or gDNA that served as material.

Germline V gives CDR1 MGHRA, CDR2 YSYEKL. This CDR3 spans 16 amino acids. The ends were cut back, 0 bases at V and 7 bases at J, with 13 bases in the middle. Those who participated ranged in age from roughly 18 to 90 years and resided in about two dozen US areas. Some clones are missing from TCRdb's copy, which holds only in-frame ones; the method was immunoSEQ multiplex PCR. The sample holds roughly 500,000 clones, roughly 90% seen once. This clone occurred once. The sequence was collected from a woman in her forties who had recovered from COVID-19. Input material: PBMCs or T cells enriched from blood (not recorded which). The chain has TRBV4-1 and TRBJ1-6; D call uncertain. The CDR3 DNA sequence: TGCGCCAGCAGCCAAGAGGGAGGCCACGAGAATTCACCCCTCCACTTT. Protein sequence: CASSQEGGHENSPLHF.